The 15 T cell receptor beta chains given below trace back to one sample, sequenced in a study of blood T cells in healthy people across ages. Next came a second PCR, run for roughly 6 to 11 cycles, which used a sample-barcoded 5' primer along with a J-beta primer mix. From the 5' RACE reads, TCRdb called clonotypes with MiXCR, one entry per CDR3 protein. This sample has 1.5 million to 2 million distinct CDR3 sequences, with under 30% found just once. The sample was blood. These receptors were obtained from a woman aged 25 to 39 in good health.

This clonotype was seen at least ten times. The chain joins TRBV15 to TRBJ2-7; D remains ambiguous. The CDR3 consists of 14 residues. V lost 0 bases to trimming and J lost 3 bases, with 9 bases between them. Germline CDR1 LNHNV, CDR2 YYDKDF (reference sequence). The CDR3 loop reads CATSRDTGFYEQYF. The CDR3 bases are TGTGCCACCAGCAGAGATACCGGGTTCTACGAGCAGTACTTC.

This chain joins TRBV18 and TRBJ1-1; D perhaps matches TRBD1 (5 bases). Looked up from germline, CDR1 is KGHSH and CDR2 is LQKENI. The CDR3 is 14 residues long. Trimming removed 4 bases at V and 11 bases at J, with 20 bases between. CDR3 DNA: TGTGCCAGCTCACAAGCCGGGACTCGGGAAAGGGCTTTCTTT. It yields the protein CASSQAGTRERAFF.

This clonotype showed up just a few times. V is TRBV20-1 and J is TRBJ2-7, with 13 positions matching TRBD2. CDR1 is DFQATT, CDR2 SNEGSKA, per germline (reference sequence). CDR3 size: 15 residues. J gave up 4 bases and V 6 bases, and 9 bases lay outside the gene matches. The CDR3 spells CSAPIGTSGNYEQYF. CDR3 DNA sequence: TGCAGTGCCCCTATTGGGACTAGCGGGAATTACGAGCAGTACTTC.

The rearrangement joins TRBV20-1 to TRBJ1-1; 9 bases are shared with TRBD1. The ends lost 7 bases at V and 3 bases at J; junction bases unmatched: 9. The germline CDR1 and CDR2 sequences are DFQATT and SNEGSKA (reference sequence). The CDR3 has 14 amino acids. The CDR3 DNA is TGCAGTGGTAGGGGACAGGGAGGGGACACTGAAGCTTTCTTT. This sequence encodes CSGRGQGGDTEAFF.

The J gene is TRBJ1-2, the V gene TRBV20-1, with 7 positions matching TRBD1. The germline gives CDR1 DFQATT, CDR2 SNEGSKA (reference sequence). The CDR3 consists of 12 residues. The CDR3 sequence: CGRGGQGGSYTF. In nucleotides, the CDR3 is TGCGGGAGAGGGGGGCAGGGGGGAAGCTACACCTTC.

On this clonotype: An end of the junction does not agree with germline; a read error may underlie this. This chain links TRBV7-3 with TRBJ1-2; possible D gene TRBD1, 5 bases. This CDR3 is 13 amino acids long. The V gene's germline CDR1 is SGHTA and CDR2 FQGTGA. The CDR3 here is CVSSPEGRGGYTF. The CDR3 DNA reads as TGTGTCAGCAGCCCAGAGGGGCGTGGAGGCTACACCTTC.

This clonotype came up a few times. The V call is TRBV29-1, the J call TRBJ2-7; 7 nucleotides align to TRBD1. This CDR3 comprises 15 residues. The J segment lost 2 bases and the V segment lost 3 bases, leaving 10 bases of the junction unmatched. Germline-derived CDR1 and CDR2 are SQVTM and ANQGSEA. The CDR3 DNA reads as TGCAGCGTTGACGGTGTGGACAGGAGACCCTACGAGCAGTACTTC. Protein product: CSVDGVDRRPYEQYF.

V usage is TRBV7-2 and J usage is TRBJ2-1, with D possibly being TRBD1 (5 bases). V lost 0 bases to trimming and J lost 0 bases, with 15 bases between them. Looked up from germline, CDR1 is SGHTA and CDR2 is FQGNSA. The CDR3 runs 18 residues. The CDR3 is CASSLAGRGTSSYNEQFF. DNA for the CDR3: TGTGCCAGCAGCTTAGCGGGGCGCGGAACCTCCTCCTACAATGAGCAGTTCTTC. Based on the CDR3 plus reference TRBV7-2 and TRBJ2-1, the full variable domain is GAGVSQSPSNKVTEKGKDVELRCDPISGHTALYWYRQSLGQGLEFLIYFQGNSAPDKSGLPSDRFSAERTGGSVSTLTIQRTQQEDSAVYLCASSLAGRGTSSYNEQFFGPGTRLTVL.

The rearrangement links TRBV9 to TRBJ2-1, with 7 bases identical to TRBD1. V gave up 10 bases and J gave up 6 bases; unmatched junction bases: 13. Germline V gene sequence: CDR1 SGDLS, CDR2 YYNGEE. The CDR3 is made up of 14 amino acids. This CDR3 reads CAGSKGTARNEQFF. CDR3 DNA sequence: TGTGCCGGAAGTAAAGGGACAGCCCGCAATGAGCAGTTCTTC.

This rearrangement joins TRBV20-1 to TRBJ2-3; 14 nucleotides align to TRBD2. Per the germline V gene, CDR1 is DFQATT and CDR2 is SNEGSKA (reference sequence). The ends lost 0 bases at V and 2 bases at J; junction bases unmatched: 10. This CDR3 has 19 residues. CDR3 sequence: CSARDPGLAGGIDTDTQYF. CDR3 nucleotides: TGCAGTGCTAGAGATCCCGGACTAGCGGGGGGAATTGACACAGATACGCAGTATTTT.

V is TRBV7-2 and J is TRBJ2-1; D might be TRBD1 or TRBD2, each matching 5 bases. The CDR3 totals 16 residues. Germline V gene lookup returns CDR1 SGHTA and CDR2 FQGNSA. With 4 bases removed from V and 6 bases from J, the gap between germline ends came to 19 bases. The CDR3 region has the DNA TGTGCCAGCAGCTCATACCGGGGACGATACCTCAATGAGCAGTTCTTC. This translates into CASSSYRGRYLNEQFF.

This rearrangement joins TRBV11-2 to TRBJ2-1; tentatively, D is TRBD1 (6 bases). Trimming cost V 6 bases and J 5 bases, with 17 bases left between them. The CDR3 runs to 15 residues. Germline V gene lookup returns CDR1 SGHAT and CDR2 FQNNGV. The chain's CDR3 is CASRQQGVWNNEQFF. The CDR3 DNA follows: TGTGCCAGCAGACAACAGGGAGTTTGGAACAATGAGCAGTTCTTC.

There are a few counts of this clonotype. The J gene is TRBJ2-7, the V gene TRBV5-5; 8 bases are shared with TRBD1. From germline, CDR1 is SGHKS and CDR2 YYEKEE (reference sequence). J was trimmed by 2 bases and V by 1 base; bases with no gene match: 5. There are 15 residues in the CDR3. CDR3 residues: CASSLSMDRAYEQYF. Written as DNA, the CDR3 is TGTGCCAGCAGCTTGTCTATGGACAGGGCCTACGAGCAGTACTTC. The full variable domain, in which reference TRBV5-5 and TRBJ2-7 provide the parts outside the CDR3, is DAGVTQSPTHLIKTRGQQVTLRCSPISGHKSVSWYQQVLGQGPQFIFQYYEKEERGRGNFPDRFSARQFPNYSSELNVNALLLGDSALYLCASSLSMDRAYEQYFGPGTRLTVT.

This chain uses TRBV9 with TRBJ2-2; D is ambiguous. Germline loops: CDR1 SGDLS, CDR2 YYNGEE. This CDR3 is built from 13 residues. V shed 3 bases and J shed 5 bases, with 8 bases lying between them. CDR3 in amino acids: CASSAFGTGELFF. Written as DNA, the CDR3 is TGTGCCAGCAGCGCCTTTGGGACCGGGGAGCTGTTTTTT.

There are a few counts of this clonotype. V gene TRBV12-3 or TRBV12-4 combines with J gene TRBJ2-6; D call uncertain. The V end lost 7 bases, the J end lost 0 bases, and 10 bases lay between the germline ends. The CDR3 is 15 amino acids. CDR3 bases: TGTGCCAGCAATCCCGCCTACTCTGGGGCCAACGTCCTGACTTTC. Amino acids: CASNPAYSGANVLTF.